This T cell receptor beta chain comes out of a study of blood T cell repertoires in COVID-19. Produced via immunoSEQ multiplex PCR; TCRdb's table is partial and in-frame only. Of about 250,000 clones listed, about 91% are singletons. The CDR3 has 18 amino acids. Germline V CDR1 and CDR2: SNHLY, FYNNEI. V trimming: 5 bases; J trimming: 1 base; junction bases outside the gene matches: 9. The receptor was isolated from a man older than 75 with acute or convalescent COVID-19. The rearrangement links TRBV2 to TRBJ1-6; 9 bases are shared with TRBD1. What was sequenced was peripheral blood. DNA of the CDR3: TGTGCCAGCAGTCCAACAGGGGGCACAGCGTCCTATAATTCACCCCTCCACTTT. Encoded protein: CASSPTGGTASYNSPLHF.